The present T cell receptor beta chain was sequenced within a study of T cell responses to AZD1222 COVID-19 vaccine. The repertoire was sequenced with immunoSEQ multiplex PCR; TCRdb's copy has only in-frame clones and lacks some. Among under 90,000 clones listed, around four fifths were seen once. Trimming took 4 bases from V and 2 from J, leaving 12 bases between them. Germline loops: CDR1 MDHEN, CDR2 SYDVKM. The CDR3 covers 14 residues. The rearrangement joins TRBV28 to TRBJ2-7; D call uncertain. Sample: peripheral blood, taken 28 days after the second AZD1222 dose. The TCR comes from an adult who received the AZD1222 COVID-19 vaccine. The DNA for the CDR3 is TGTGCCAGCAGTTCCCCGAGTGGTCCCTACGAGCAGTACTTC. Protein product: CASSSPSGPYEQYF.